This is a list of T cell receptor beta chains from one sample in a study of cytomegalovirus exposure and HLA in healthy donors. Here immunoSEQ multiplex PCR was the method, and the copy in TCRdb shows in-frame clones only, minus some. Among approximately 150,000 clones, roughly two thirds were seen once, and the ten largest hold about 2.7%. The sequenced sample was PBMCs. These receptors were taken from a woman aged 25-40 years in good health and CMV-seronegative. The CDR3 runs from the conserved cysteine through the conserved F or W. D genes are given only for firm matches. The listing skips clone size in some rows; elsewhere it reads once, few, many or a size class.

clone_size,v_call,d_call,j_call,cdr3_nt,cdr3_aa
few,TRBV29-1,-,TRBJ2-5,TGCAGCGTTGATCACCCAGAAGAGACCCAGTACTTC,CSVDHPEETQYF
-,TRBV30,TRBD2,TRBJ2-5,TGTGCCTGGAGTGGGGTCCTAGCGGGGGGAGGGGAGACCCAGTACTTC,CAWSGVLAGGGETQYF
-,TRBV6-6,TRBD1,TRBJ1-2,TGTGCCAGCCGGTGGGACAGCGTAGTCTATGGCTACACCTTC,CASRWDSVVYGYTF
few,TRBV7-9,TRBD2,TRBJ2-1,TGTGCCAGCAGCTTGATGACTAGCGGGGGGGGTGAGCAGTTCTTC,CASSLMTSGGGEQFF
-,TRBV19,TRBD2,TRBJ2-5,TGTGCCAGTAGTATCAGCGGGGGCATAGAGACCCAGTACTTC,CASSISGGIETQYF
-,TRBV18,-,TRBJ1-2,TGTGCCAGCTCACCAGACAGGCGAGCTAACTATGGCTACACCTTC,CASSPDRRANYGYTF
few,TRBV28,TRBD1,TRBJ1-4,TGTGCCAGCAGGGGGACAGGGCCGGTCGAAAAACTGTTTTTT,CASRGTGPVEKLFF
-,TRBV11-1,-,TRBJ1-2,TGTGCCAGCAGCCCGACGAGGCAACCTTATGGCTACACCTTC,CASSPTRQPYGYTF
few,TRBV4-3,-,TRBJ2-7,TGCGCCAGCAGCCCGACAGGTGGAGCCGAGCAGTACTTC,CASSPTGGAEQYF
-,TRBV5-5,-,TRBJ1-5,TGTGCCAGCAGCCTGGACAGCCGGCAGCCCCAGCATTTT,CASSLDSRQPQHF
-,TRBV29-1,-,TRBJ2-3,TGCAGCGTTGTAAGGAGGACGGGGACAGATACGCAGTATTTT,CSVVRRTGTDTQYF
-,TRBV20-1,-,TRBJ2-3,TGCAGTGCGGAGAAAACAGATACGCAGTATTTT,CSAEKTDTQYF
-,TRBV11-3,-,TRBJ2-5,TGTGCCAGCAGCTTTTCCTACCAAGAGACCCAGTACTTC,CASSFSYQETQYF
-,TRBV28,TRBD1,TRBJ1-4,TGTGCCAGCAGTTTCTTAGGGACAGACCCAGAAAAACTGTTTTTT,CASSFLGTDPEKLFF
-,TRBV6-5,TRBD1,TRBJ1-1,TGTGCCAGCAGTTCAGGGACAGAAATGAACACTGAAGCTTTCTTT,CASSSGTEMNTEAFF
-,TRBV13,TRBD1,TRBJ1-1,TGTGCCAGCAGCATGGACAGGGGCACTGAAGCTTTCTTT,CASSMDRGTEAFF
-,TRBV4-1,-,TRBJ1-2,TGCGCCAGCAGCCAAGATATCGGACAGACCTATGGCTACACCTTC,CASSQDIGQTYGYTF
-,TRBV7-2,TRBD1,TRBJ2-3,TGTGCCAGCACCATGGACAGGGCCGCAGATACGCAGTATTTT,CASTMDRAADTQYF
few,TRBV6-6,TRBD2,TRBJ2-1,TGTGCCAGTAGGCGGGGGAGTGAGCAGTTCTTC,CASRRGSEQFF
-,TRBV5-1,-,TRBJ2-2,TGCGCCAGCAGCTCCGGGAGCTTGAACACCGGGGAGCTGTTTTTT,CASSSGSLNTGELFF
-,TRBV5-6,TRBD1,TRBJ1-4,TGTGCCAGCAGCTTGGGGGACAGACCTTTAGGAAAACTGTTTTTT,CASSLGDRPLGKLFF
few,TRBV2,-,TRBJ1-5,TGTGCCAGCAAACTATATAGCAATCAGCCCCAGCATTTT,CASKLYSNQPQHF
-,TRBV7-9,-,TRBJ1-4,TGTTCCAGCAGCTTGGTCGGTTCAGGGGACGAAAAACTGTTTTTT,CSSSLVGSGDEKLFF
-,TRBV7-2,-,TRBJ2-7,TGTGCCAGCAGCTCGTACATTAGCTCGTCCTACGAGCAGTACTTC,CASSSYISSSYEQYF
-,TRBV29-1,TRBD1,TRBJ2-7,TGCAGCGTTGAAAGGGGACAGGGCTACGAGCAGTACTTC,CSVERGQGYEQYF
-,TRBV7-6,TRBD1,TRBJ1-5,TGTGCCAGCAGCGGGACAGACTATCAGCCCCAGCATTTT,CASSGTDYQPQHF
-,TRBV19,TRBD1,TRBJ1-2,TGTGCCAGTACCCCAAGTGGGACAGGGAACTATGGCTACACCTTC,CASTPSGTGNYGYTF
few,TRBV5-1,TRBD2,TRBJ2-4,TGCGCCAGCAGTCCAACACTAGCGGGGGGCAGGGCCAAAAACATTCAGTACTTC,CASSPTLAGGRAKNIQYF
-,TRBV7-3,TRBD1,TRBJ2-1,TGTGCCAGCAGCAGATGGGTTTTCGGGGGACAGGCCGGCGATGAGCAGTTCTTC,CASSRWVFGGQAGDEQFF
-,TRBV5-4,TRBD2,TRBJ2-1,TGTGCCAGCAGCCGGTCGGGGGAGGGCCGGAATGAGCAGTTCTTC,CASSRSGEGRNEQFF
few,TRBV13,-,TRBJ1-4,TGTGCCAGCAGCTTGGGGGGGGCCGAAAAACTGTTTTTT,CASSLGGAEKLFF
-,TRBV28,TRBD2,TRBJ2-5,TGTGCCAGCGGACTAGTCGGAGAGACCCAGTACTTC,CASGLVGETQYF
-,TRBV5-4,TRBD1,TRBJ1-6,TGTGCCAGCAGCATTCCGGGACAGGATTATTCACCCCTCCACTTT,CASSIPGQDYSPLHF
-,TRBV6-1,TRBD1,TRBJ1-4,TGTGCCAGCAGTGAAAACAGGGGATACGAAAAACTGTTTTTT,CASSENRGYEKLFF
-,TRBV9,TRBD1,TRBJ1-2,TGTGCCAGCAGCGGACAGGGGCCTGGAGTCTATGGCTACACCTTC,CASSGQGPGVYGYTF
-,TRBV28,-,TRBJ1-5,TGTGCCAGCAGCGACAGAGAACCCAATCAGCCCCAGCATTTT,CASSDREPNQPQHF
-,TRBV30,-,TRBJ2-3,TGTGCCTGGATCCCACAGGGTATTTCGGCAGATACGCAGTATTTT,CAWIPQGISADTQYF
-,TRBV2,-,TRBJ1-1,TGTGCCAGCAGCGTTGAAGGGAGGAACACTGAAGCTTTCTTT,CASSVEGRNTEAFF
once,TRBV15,-,TRBJ2-2,TGTGCCACCAGCAGAGATCGCCCGGTTAACACCGGGGAGCTGTTTTTT,CATSRDRPVNTGELFF
once,TRBV29-1,-,TRBJ2-7,TGCAGCGTTGGACAAGAGGGTCCCGAGCAGTACTTC,CSVGQEGPEQYF
few,TRBV7-8,TRBD2,TRBJ2-3,TGTGCCAGCAGGGGTGGGCTAGCGGAGGAGAGAGATACGCAGTATTTT,CASRGGLAEERDTQYF
few,TRBV28,-,TRBJ2-1,TGTGCCAGCAGTTTTACCGGGACAAATATTTACAATGAGCAGTTCTTC,CASSFTGTNIYNEQFF
-,TRBV27,TRBD1,TRBJ2-1,TGTGCCAGCCTTGCCGGTTCAGGGGGCTACAATGAGCAGTTCTTC,CASLAGSGGYNEQFF
-,TRBV5-1,TRBD1,TRBJ1-3,TGCGCCAGCAGCCTAGGACAGGGGCCCAGAAACACCATATATTTT,CASSLGQGPRNTIYF